This T cell receptor (beta chain) was obtained from a study of blood T cell repertoires in COVID-19 (dated by TCRdb to about 2020). As for the study more broadly: Collaborator samples came from the United States, Italy and Spain and covered acute and convalescent phases of COVID-19. The prospective study material was composed of cDNA or gDNA derived from T cells, B-cell-depleted T cells, or PBMCs. Subjects who had been exposed to COVID-19, were actively infected with it, or had recovered from it provided the deeply sampled blood TCRbeta repertoires that made up the dataset. The repertoires were made available in a free public database intended to serve as a resource for research on the immune response to SARS-CoV-2. Samples came from the ongoing ImmuneRACE study (first 160 participants) plus 1,254 subjects from 6 global collaborators. Nearly every sample came with metadata listing a de-identified subject ID, COVID-19 status, age in years and sex. Where available, HLA class I and class II types were taken from metadata supplied by the sample provider and were not determined by assay-based typing. Results and caveats for the whole study, not just this receptor: The amount of clinical and demographic metadata varied by source and participant and was provided uncurated.

V and J are truncated by 2 bases and 7 bases respectively, leaving an intervening sequence of 9 bases. Looking up the germline V gene yields CDR1 KGHSH and CDR2 LQKENI. Reading from cysteine to phenylalanine, the CDR3 counts 13 amino acids. The DNA shown is the 39-base CDR3, in frame from base 1. The collaborating institutions used their own protocols to collect whole blood in K2EDTA tubes. For TCRbeta analysis, collaborators shipped samples in one of three forms: frozen whole blood, isolated PBMCs, or DNA extracted from either of those sample types. In the case of this clone: This clone's antigen is unknown. The record has no base qualities; no much larger clone is one base away.

TCRbeta CDR3 regions were amplified from genomic DNA by means of the immunoSEQ Assay, a bias-controlled multiplex PCR. The paper's processing steps were these. Nucleated cell counts per sample were estimated from amplification of reference gene primers within the assay. To quantify the absolute abundance of each unique TCRbeta CDR3 rearrangement, sequence reads were collapsed and filtered. Productive Simpson clonality was computed per sample as the square root of Simpson's diversity index over productive rearrangements. TCRdb retrieved this table from immuneACCESS and kept in-frame rearrangements only. Not all clones are present; in checked studies, unresolved V genes account for under half, and no reason is known for the remainder. From that table come the V and J calls and clone size; the DNA was used to work out D and trimming. Across this sample there are about 87,000 clones, with around 83% seen only once. The ten largest account for approximately 2.3% of the sample.

The receptor was derived from a woman between 70 and 85 years old with acute or convalescent COVID-19. This sequence uses TRBV18 and TRBJ1-5, with the D gene not clear enough to name. Sequencing input: peripheral blood. The DNA reads TGTGCCAGCTCACCAGGAGAGAGCCAGCCCCAGCATTTT. It codes for CASSPGESQPQHF.